This TCR beta chain is drawn from a study of cytotoxic CD8 clonotypes in ibrutinib-treated CLL. The repertoire was sequenced with immunoSEQ multiplex PCR; TCRdb's copy has only in-frame clones and lacks some. The sample has about 23,000 clones, roughly 68% seen once; the top ten hold around 28%. Study results and caveats: Public clonotypes proved infrequent, and on treatment they shrank or remained steady. Sampling times differed between sustained-remission and progressing patients. At baseline, clonality was higher than in age-matched healthy donors and correlated with CD8+ counts.

With V trimmed by 4 bases and J by 3 bases, 4 bases remained unmatched. The CDR3 extends over 15 amino acids. Germline V gene lookup returns CDR1 SGHRS and CDR2 YFSETQ. This clone was recorded a few times. Its antigen is still unknown. This specimen was PBMCs, taken after 24 months of ibrutinib treatment. The origin of this receptor is a human donor with chronic lymphocytic leukemia. The chain uses TRBV5-1 and TRBJ1-6, with 7 bases that match TRBD1. CDR3 in DNA: TGCGCCAGCAGCCAGGGGGGAGGCTATAATTCACCCCTCCACTTT. It codes for CASSQGGGYNSPLHF.